The clone carrying this T cell receptor (beta chain) was seen many times. The data belong to a study of early T cells in non-severe SARS-CoV-2 infection. Germline CDR1 and CDR2: LNHNV and YYDKDF (reference sequence). This CDR3 region has 15 residues. Between the trimmed V and J ends, which lost 1 base and 0 bases, there was a span of 9 bases. Researchers attached unique molecular identifiers to individual cDNA molecules. Via MiXCR, TCRdb re-called the 5' RACE reads, giving one row per CDR3 protein. The sample records over 60,000 distinct CDR3 sequences, roughly an eighth being singletons. The sequence was obtained from an adult who was a healthcare worker with PCR-confirmed SARS-CoV-2 infection or an uninfected control (not recorded which). The chain employs TRBV15 and TRBJ2-5, with D possibly matching TRBD2 (5 bases). The specimen was whole blood, collected at baseline. CDR3 in amino acids: CATSRGRRDQETQYF. In nucleotides, the CDR3 is TGTGCCACCAGCAGAGGGAGGCGGGACCAAGAGACCCAGTACTTC. Full variable domain (remainder filled in from reference TRBV15 and TRBJ2-5): DAMVIQNPRYQVTQFGKPVTLSCSQTLNHNVMYWYQQKSSQAPKLLFHYYDKDFNNEADTPDNFQSRRPNTSFCFLDIRSPGLGDTAMYLCATSRGRRDQETQYFGPGTRLLVL.